The subject of this entry is one T cell receptor beta chain. Its antigen is not identified. This entry comes from a study of shared clonotypes between healthy human individuals. Overall study findings and caveats: Genetic and exposure-history diversity was limited by the few donors. Non-shared clonotypes had lower generation probabilities than clonotypes shared by all four sorted-subset donors.

The method was immunoSEQ multiplex PCR; TCRdb's version includes in-frame clones alone and lacks a portion of them. The sample includes 1.4 million to 1.5 million clones, approximately 96% of them seen just once. The CDR3 runs 11 residues. The V gene's germline CDR1 is GTSNPN and CDR2 SVGIG (reference sequence). With 0 bases removed from V and 6 bases from J, the gap between germline ends came to 6 bases. V gene TRBV30 combines with J gene TRBJ2-7; D gene uncertain. Sample: naive CD4+ T cells sorted from blood. Subset here: CD45RA+ positively selected. The source is a man aged 25-40 years in good health. The CDR3 spells CAWSVLGEQYF. The CDR3 DNA sequence: TGTGCCTGGAGTGTATTAGGCGAGCAGTACTTC.